These T cell receptor beta chains were read from a single sample in a study of T cells in Graves' hyperthyroidism and ophthalmopathy. TCRdb recomputed calls from the multiplex PCR reads with MiXCR, one row per CDR3 protein. The table has under 450,000 distinct CDR3 sequences, 13% seen once. The sample taken for sequencing was blood. The receptors were sampled from a man aged 30-40 years with Graves' hyperthyroidism that later progressed to Graves' ophthalmopathy. Each CDR3 is given with its conserved first and last residue. Fields, in order: J gene, V gene, D gene, clone size, CDR3 DNA, CDR3 protein. D genes are given only for firm matches. Size is stated for part of the rows, as once, few or many counts, or as a class when the clone is expanded.

>TRBJ2-7|TRBV3-1|-|-
TGTGCCAGCAGCCCAATGCCGGGACTTGGCCCCTACGAGCAGTACTTC
CASSPMPGLGPYEQYF
>TRBJ2-1|TRBV9|TRBD2|-
TGTGCCAGCAGCGCGCAGCTTAGCGGGGGGTATGATGAGCAGTTCTTC
CASSAQLSGGYDEQFF
>TRBJ1-5|TRBV20-1|-|few
TGCAGTGCTAAGGAGAGCAATCAGCCCCAGCATTTT
CSAKESNQPQHF
>TRBJ2-3|TRBV6-1|TRBD2|-
TGTGCCAGCAGGCGCGGGGGGAACACAGATACGCAGTATTTT
CASRRGGNTDTQYF
>TRBJ2-1|TRBV7-2|TRBD2|many
TGTGCCAGCAGCTTTGAGCGGGGGAGGAATGAGCAGTTCTTC
CASSFERGRNEQFF
>TRBJ2-3|TRBV27|TRBD2|-
TGTGCCAGCAGTTATCGGACTAGCGGGGGCATAGATACGCAGTATTTT
CASSYRTSGGIDTQYF
>TRBJ1-2|TRBV2|-|many
TGTGCCAGCAGACGGGCCCTGGGCTATGGCTACACCTTC
CASRRALGYGYTF
>TRBJ2-5|TRBV3-1|TRBD1|many
TGTGCCAGCAGTTCTCAGGGGGCGGGAGAGACCCAGTACTTC
CASSSQGAGETQYF
>TRBJ2-5|TRBV14|TRBD2|many
TGTGCCAGCAGCCAAGAACTAGCGGAGACCCAGTACTTC
CASSQELAETQYF
>TRBJ2-5|TRBV3-1|-|-
TGTGCCAGCAGCCATACATCTATTGGGTACCAAGAGACCCAGTACTTC
CASSHTSIGYQETQYF
>TRBJ1-3|TRBV12-3/TRBV12-4|-|many
TGTGCCAGCCGGATGTCTGGAAACACCATATATTTT
CASRMSGNTIYF
>TRBJ2-7|TRBV6-1|TRBD1|few
TGTGCCAGCAGGGACAGGGACCCTTACTTGGAGCAGTACTTC
CASRDRDPYLEQYF
>TRBJ1-1|TRBV27|-|many
TGTGCCAGCAGCCCAAACTGGAGAGAAAACACTGAAGCTTTCTTT
CASSPNWRENTEAFF
>TRBJ2-1|TRBV5-1|-|many
TGCGCCAGCAGCTTGGTGCGGGGAAGTCAAGTGAATGAGCAGTTCTTC
CASSLVRGSQVNEQFF
>TRBJ2-1|TRBV5-1|-|many
TGCGCCAGCAGCTTTTGGAATCCGGGCCACAATGAGCAGTTCTTC
CASSFWNPGHNEQFF
>TRBJ2-1|TRBV11-3|TRBD1|many
TGTGCCAGCAGCATCACTCATTCCGGGACAGCGATAACCAATGAGCAGTTCTTC
CASSITHSGTAITNEQFF
>TRBJ2-7|TRBV2|TRBD1|many
TGTGCCAGCAGTTTCGACAGGGGAAAAGAAGAGCAGTACTTC
CASSFDRGKEEQYF
>TRBJ2-7|TRBV20-1|TRBD1|few
TGCAGTGCGCCCGGGACAGTAACGTCCTACGAGCAGTACTTC
CSAPGTVTSYEQYF
>TRBJ2-1|TRBV12-3/TRBV12-4|TRBD2|many
TGTGCCAGCGAATCTAGCGGGGGTTACAATGAGCAGTTCTTC
CASESSGGYNEQFF
>TRBJ1-6|TRBV28|-|-
TGTGCCAGCAGTTCCTGGGGGGTCGAGAATAATTCACCCCTCCACTTT
CASSSWGVENNSPLHF
>TRBJ2-5|TRBV6-2/TRBV6-3|-|few
TGTGCCAGCAGGGCTACAGGGAAGGAGACCCAGTACTTC
CASRATGKETQYF
>TRBJ1-2|TRBV27|-|many
TGTGCCAGCAGCAGCTCGGGGGGCTATGGCTACACCTTC
CASSSSGGYGYTF
>TRBJ2-7|TRBV3-1|TRBD1|many
TGTGCCAGCAGCCAGGCCGGGACAGGAGGCGAGCAGTACTTC
CASSQAGTGGEQYF
>TRBJ1-1|TRBV10-2|-|-
TGCGCCAGCAGTGATTACGCGGACAGAGAAGCTTTCTTT
CASSDYADREAFF
>TRBJ2-5|TRBV7-6|-|-
TGTGCCAGCAGGGGCGGGACAAGCGGTGGAGAGACCCAGTACTTC
CASRGGTSGGETQYF
>TRBJ2-5|TRBV6-1|-|many
TGTGCCAGCAGTGAATGGCGTGGGCAGCCCCAAGAGACCCAGTACTTC
CASSEWRGQPQETQYF
>TRBJ1-4|TRBV24-1|-|many
TGTGCCACCAGTGTATTCGTAGAAGGCGAAAAACTGTTTTTT
CATSVFVEGEKLFF
>TRBJ2-1|TRBV10-2|-|few
TGCGCCAGCAGCCCCGACCCCGGGGATGAGCAGTTCTTC
CASSPDPGDEQFF
>TRBJ1-6|TRBV28|-|many
TGTGCCAGCGGGGTTCGCGGGAATTCACCCCTCCACTTT
CASGVRGNSPLHF
>TRBJ1-5|TRBV10-3|-|many
TGTGCCATCAGCTCGGGGTCGAATCAGCCCCAGCATTTT
CAISSGSNQPQHF
>TRBJ2-3|TRBV5-5|TRBD2|-
TGTGCCAGCAGTACCGGACTAGCGGTGGGGTACACAGATACGCAGTATTTT
CASSTGLAVGYTDTQYF
>TRBJ1-1|TRBV11-2|-|many
TGTGCCAGCACCGCCTGGACCTGGGGCGGGAACACTGAAGCTTTCTTT
CASTAWTWGGNTEAFF
>TRBJ2-7|TRBV30|-|few
TGTGCCTGGAGTGTTTGGGGGCCCGAGCAGTACTTC
CAWSVWGPEQYF
>TRBJ2-5|TRBV18|-|few
TGTGCCAGCTCACCAGGGGCCCAAGAGACCCAGTACTTC
CASSPGAQETQYF
>TRBJ2-1|TRBV3-1|-|few
TGTGCCAGCAGCCAAGGTAGGGCAGGGATGAGGGAGCAGTTCTTC
CASSQGRAGMREQFF
>TRBJ2-6|TRBV28|TRBD2|many
TGTGCCAGCCGATTTAGCGGGGGGGGGGCGGCCAACGTCCTGACTTTC
CASRFSGGGAANVLTF
>TRBJ1-2|TRBV5-5|-|many
TGTGCCAGCAGCTTTCAAGGGGCGCGATATGGCTACACCTTC
CASSFQGARYGYTF
>TRBJ2-7|TRBV7-9|TRBD1|-
TGTGCCAGCAGCTATGCCGGGACAGGGGGCTACGAGCAGTACTTC
CASSYAGTGGYEQYF
>TRBJ2-3|TRBV18|-|-
TGTGCCAGCTCACTTTCTCAGGGGAGCACAGATACGCAGTATTTT
CASSLSQGSTDTQYF
>TRBJ1-2|TRBV24-1|-|few
TGTGCCACCAGTGATCAGGGCTCTGGCTACACCTTC
CATSDQGSGYTF
>TRBJ1-2|TRBV20-1|TRBD1|-
TGCAGTGCTACCAAGACAGGGTATAGCTATGGCTACACCTTC
CSATKTGYSYGYTF
>TRBJ2-7|TRBV11-2|TRBD1|many
TGTGCCAGCAGCGACATCACAGGGGGCGGCTACGAGCAGTACTTC
CASSDITGGGYEQYF
>TRBJ1-1|TRBV7-6|TRBD1|many
TGTGCCAGCAAGAGGGGGCCTAGCACTGAAGCTTTCTTT
CASKRGPSTEAFF
>TRBJ1-5|TRBV6-1|-|many
TGTGCCAGCAGCTCAGGGGATGAATGGAATCAGCCCCAGCATTTT
CASSSGDEWNQPQHF
>TRBJ2-2|TRBV7-9|-|many
TGTGCCAGCAGCTTAAGTCGGTTCGCGAACACCGGGGAGCTGTTTTTT
CASSLSRFANTGELFF
>TRBJ1-5|TRBV20-1|-|many
TGCAGTGGTCTAGGCGGGATCCATCAGCCCCAGCATTTT
CSGLGGIHQPQHF
>TRBJ2-5|TRBV2|-|many
TGTGCCAGCACCCCACAGGAGACCCAGTACTTC
CASTPQETQYF
>TRBJ2-5|TRBV6-5|-|-
TGTGCCAGCAGTTCGAACTCTTTCGGAAGAGATCAAGAGACCCAGTACTTC
CASSSNSFGRDQETQYF
>TRBJ2-2|TRBV6-1|-|many
TGTGCCAGCAGTGAAGGGGCGGGGGCGAGCACCGGGGAGCTGTTTTTT
CASSEGAGASTGELFF
>TRBJ2-1|TRBV5-1|TRBD2|many
TGCGCCAGCAGCTTACTAGCGGGGGGGCCTGATGAGCAGTTCTTC
CASSLLAGGPDEQFF
>TRBJ1-5|TRBV28|TRBD1|-
TGTGCCAGCAGTCGCTCACAGGGGGCTGGGCAGCCCCAGCATTTT
CASSRSQGAGQPQHF
>TRBJ2-4|TRBV12-3/TRBV12-4|-|many
TGTGCCAGCAGTAGGCAGGGCACCTCATCCATTACTCAGTACTTC
CASSRQGTSSITQYF
>TRBJ2-7|TRBV20-1|TRBD1|-
TGCAGTGCTAGGACAGGGTTCGAGCAGTGCTTC
CSARTGFEQCF
>TRBJ2-5|TRBV2|TRBD1|many
TGTGCCAGCAGTGAATACAGGGGGCGCGGGGAGACCCAGTACTTC
CASSEYRGRGETQYF
>TRBJ2-1|TRBV9|TRBD1|-
TGTGCCAGCAGCGTAGCCCCCGACAGGGGGCTCTACAATGAGCAGTTCTTC
CASSVAPDRGLYNEQFF
>TRBJ1-6|TRBV19|TRBD1|few
TGTGCCAGTAGTTACGGACAGGGGTCGAGTTCACCCCTCCACTTT
CASSYGQGSSSPLHF
>TRBJ2-4|TRBV6-1|-|-
TGTGCCAGCAGTGAAGCACAAACTTACCAGTACTTC
CASSEAQTYQYF
>TRBJ2-1|TRBV14|TRBD1|few
TGTGCCAGCAGCCCGACCGATCGGACAGGGGGCTTAGGAGGGCAGTTCTTC
CASSPTDRTGGLGGQFF
>TRBJ1-1|TRBV30|-|many
TGTGCCTGGAGGAGGGTCATGAACACTGAAGCTTTCTTT
CAWRRVMNTEAFF
>TRBJ2-3|TRBV12-3/TRBV12-4|-|-
TGTGCCAGCAGTACAAGGGTCAAGACGCAGTATTTT
CASSTRVKTQYF